A single sample is the source of the 21 T cell receptor beta chains below, sequenced in a study of T cell responses to AZD1222 COVID-19 vaccine. The method was immunoSEQ multiplex PCR; TCRdb's version includes in-frame clones alone and lacks a portion of them. Here the sample spans more than 90,000 clones, roughly 91% being singletons. Sequences were derived from peripheral blood, sampled 28 days after the second AZD1222 dose. These receptors all stem from an adult who received the AZD1222 COVID-19 vaccine.

The V and J genes are TRBV6-5 and TRBJ2-7; unclear D gene. The germline gives CDR1 MNHEY, CDR2 SVGAGI. The CDR3 runs 13 residues. V was shortened by 1 base and J by 5 bases, with 9 bases between the two germline ends. The CDR3 DNA follows: TGTGCCAGCAGTTACTTGGGATCCGACGAGCAGTACTTC. Amino acids: CASSYLGSDEQYF.

V gene TRBV29-1 combines with J gene TRBJ2-7; D is possibly TRBD1 (5 bases). This CDR3 has 11 amino acids. Germline V gives CDR1 SQVTM, CDR2 ANQGSEA. Trimming cost V 7 bases and J 1 base, with 8 bases left between them. CDR3 bases: TGCAGCGCAAGACAGTCCTACGAGCAGTACTTC. This gives the protein CSARQSYEQYF.

The chain carries TRBV6-5 and TRBJ1-5; 9 bases are shared with TRBD1. The CDR3 runs 15 residues. Per germline, CDR1 MNHEY and CDR2 SVGAGI. V lost 7 bases, J lost 0 bases, and 4 bases stayed unmatched. The CDR3 loop reads CASKPQGASNQPQHF. In DNA, the CDR3 is TGTGCCAGCAAACCACAGGGGGCTAGCAATCAGCCCCAGCATTTT.

The chain recombines TRBV12-5 with TRBJ2-3, with TRBD1 as a possible D gene (5 bases). CDR3 length: 14 amino acids. The ends were cut back, 5 bases at V and 2 bases at J, with 11 bases in the middle. Germline V CDR1 and CDR2: LGHNT, FRNRAP. CDR3 DNA sequence: TGTGCTAGTGGTCCCCCGACAGACACAGATACGCAGTATTTT. Protein: CASGPPTDTDTQYF.

V usage is TRBV7-2 and J usage is TRBJ1-4, with D perhaps TRBD1 (5 bases). Germline loops: CDR1 SGHTA, CDR2 FQGNSA. The CDR3 totals 13 residues. V was trimmed by 1 base and J by 8 bases, leaving 8 bases between them. CDR3 in amino acids: CASSLGTSEKLFF. CDR3 in DNA: TGTGCCAGCAGCTTAGGGACATCCGAAAAACTGTTTTTT.

In this sample, this clone turned up a few times. This chain uses TRBV5-1 with TRBJ2-1; D may be TRBD1 (6 bases). The CDR3 spans 14 residues. The V gene's germline CDR1 is SGHRS and CDR2 YFSETQ. Trimming shortened V by 4 bases and J by 3 bases, and 11 bases separated the two germline ends. Here the CDR3 reads CASSGGQNYNEQFF. The CDR3 DNA reads as TGCGCCAGCAGCGGAGGACAGAACTACAATGAGCAGTTCTTC.

The chain joins TRBV6-5 to TRBJ2-7, with a possible D match to TRBD1 (5 bases). The CDR3 spans 11 residues. Per the germline V gene, CDR1 is MNHEY and CDR2 is SVGAGI. V dropped 8 bases and J dropped 5 bases, with 10 bases sitting between them. The CDR3, as DNA: TGTGCCAGCCGTTCAGGGAACGAGCAGTACTTC. This gives the protein CASRSGNEQYF.

The rearrangement links TRBV24-1 to TRBJ2-5; a weak D match, TRBD1 (5 bases). Germline CDR1 KGHDR, CDR2 SFDVKD. The CDR3 totals 13 residues. V gave up 1 base and J gave up 3 bases, with 5 bases separating them. CDR3 nucleotides: TGTGCCACCAGTGATTTCAGGGAAGAGACCCAGTACTTC. Amino acid sequence: CATSDFREETQYF.

CDR3 sequence reads: CASSPRQSGRDGEQFF. The CDR3, as DNA: TGTGCCAGCTCACCAAGGCAGAGCGGGAGGGATGGTGAGCAGTTCTTC. The chain joins TRBV18 to TRBJ2-1; TRBD2 matches 10 bases. Germline CDR1 reads KGHSH; CDR2 reads LQKENI. Trimming removed 2 bases from V and 9 bases from J; junction bases left unmatched: 10. The CDR3 has 16 residues.

CDR3 in DNA: TGTGCCAGCAGCTTAAGGTGGGCCAGCACAGATACGCAGTATTTT. This codes for CASSLRWASTDTQYF. The chain links TRBV7-2 to TRBJ2-3; D uncertain. The CDR3 spans 15 residues. The germline V and J ends were trimmed by 2 bases and 0 bases, with 9 bases remaining between them. The germline V gene has CDR1 SGHTA and CDR2 FQGNSA.

The J gene is TRBJ1-3, the V gene TRBV30; D may be TRBD1 (5 bases). V was trimmed by 2 bases and J by 4 bases, leaving 12 bases between them. CDR3 length equals 14 residues. Per germline, CDR1 GTSNPN and CDR2 SVGIG (reference sequence). In DNA form, the CDR3 reads TGTGCCTGGAGTTCCCGGGACCGAGGAAACACCATATATTTT. This encodes CAWSSRDRGNTIYF.

The rearrangement joins TRBV30 to TRBJ2-2; 9 positions match TRBD1. CDR1 GTSNPN and CDR2 SVGIG come from the germline V gene (reference sequence). The CDR3 covers 15 residues. V lost 7 bases to trimming and J lost 1 base; unmatched junction nucleotides: 7. CDR3 amino acids: CASPPGQGNTGELFF. Written as DNA, the CDR3 is TGTGCCTCGCCTCCGGGACAGGGGAACACCGGGGAGCTGTTTTTT.

The rearrangement links TRBV12-1 to TRBJ1-2. TRBV12-1 is annotated as a pseudogene. This CDR3 comprises 16 residues. DNA for the CDR3: TGTGCCAGCAGCCCCCCGTCTGGAGATCCTAACTATGGCTACACCTTC. Its protein is CASSPPSGDPNYGYTF.

This chain uses TRBV2 with TRBJ1-2; D gene uncertain. Germline V gene lookup returns CDR1 SNHLY and CDR2 FYNNEI. Trimming took off 6 bases at V and 8 bases at J, with 10 bases between the two ends. The CDR3 has 11 residues. DNA for the CDR3: TGTGCCAGCAGGGCAGTCGAGGGCTACACCTTC. Translating gives CASRAVEGYTF. The full variable domain, with the rest looked up from reference TRBV2 and TRBJ1-2, is EPEVTQTPSHQVTQMGQEVILRCVPISNHLYFYWYRQILGQKVEFLVSFYNNEISEKSEIFDDQFSVERPDGSNFTLKIRSTKLEDSAMYFCASRAVEGYTFGSGTRLTVV.

Written as DNA, the CDR3 is TGTGCCTGGATGGTGGCTGGGAAAGCTTTCTTT. It encodes CAWMVAGKAFF. The chain has TRBV30 and TRBJ1-1; D not certain. CDR3 length: 11 amino acids. The V and J ends lost 4 bases and 9 bases respectively, with 12 bases between them. CDR1 GTSNPN and CDR2 SVGIG come from the germline V gene (reference sequence).

This sequence joins TRBV7-8 and TRBJ1-5; 7 bases align to TRBD1. V dropped 0 bases and J dropped 3; count of bases not matched to a gene: 11. The CDR3 runs 18 residues. Germline V gene data show CDR1 as SGHVS and CDR2 as FQNEAQ. As DNA, the CDR3 is TGTGCCAGCAGCTTAGCACTCGGACAGGTCTTTAACAATCAGCCCCAGCATTTT. Encoded protein: CASSLALGQVFNNQPQHF.

The V gene is TRBV11-3, the J gene TRBJ2-7; TRBD1 or TRBD2 may be the D gene (5 bases each). V was trimmed by 3 bases and J by 9 bases, leaving 18 bases between them. CDR3 length: 14 residues. The V gene's germline CDR1 is SGHNT and CDR2 YENEEA. The CDR3 protein is CASSFRDGVYGQYF. CDR3 nucleotides: TGTGCCAGCAGCTTCCGGGACGGAGTATATGGGCAGTACTTC.

The chain has TRBV5-1 and TRBJ2-3; 8 nucleotides align to TRBD1. This CDR3 comprises 15 residues. V was clipped by 4 bases and J by 3 bases; unmatched bases: 7. Germline-derived CDR1 and CDR2 are SGHRS and YFSETQ. The CDR3 DNA sequence: TGCGCCAGCAGCCGGACAGGGTTGACTACAGATACGCAGTATTTT. It is translated as CASSRTGLTTDTQYF.

This chain joins TRBV18 and TRBJ1-5; D not resolved. This CDR3 is built from 12 residues. Per germline, CDR1 KGHSH and CDR2 LQKENI. The germline V and J ends were trimmed by 1 base and 7 bases, with 5 bases remaining between them. Here the CDR3 DNA reads TGTGCCAGCTCACCACAAGGGCAGCCCCAGCATTTT. Its translation is CASSPQGQPQHF.

This clone has a single count. This sequence joins TRBV28 and TRBJ2-2, with 8 bases aligning to TRBD1. The V gene's germline CDR1 is MDHEN and CDR2 SYDVKM. The CDR3 spans 15 residues. V lost 2 bases and J lost 7; bases outside the gene matches: 6. This chain's CDR3 is CASSLAGGGNGELFF. Written as DNA, the CDR3 is TGTGCCAGCAGTTTAGCAGGGGGCGGGAACGGGGAGCTGTTTTTT. Filled out from reference TRBV28 and TRBJ2-2, the complete variable domain reads DVKVTQSSRYLVKRTGEKVFLECVQDMDHENMFWYRQDPGLGLRLIYFSYDVKMKEKGDIPEGYSVSREKKERFSLILESASTNQTSMYLCASSLAGGGNGELFFGEGSRLTVL.

V and J are TRBV7-2 and TRBJ1-1; the D gene is possibly TRBD1 (5 bases). Per the germline V gene, CDR1 is SGHTA and CDR2 is FQGNSA. The CDR3 totals 13 residues. Between the trimmed V and J ends, which lost 1 base and 5 bases, there was a span of 8 bases. The CDR3 coding sequence is TGTGCCAGCAGCTTAGGCGGGGGTACTGAAGCTTTCTTT. Its translation is CASSLGGGTEAFF.